What follows are 27 T cell receptor beta chains derived from one specimen sequenced in a study of cytomegalovirus exposure and HLA in healthy donors. Primers included in the PCR were 60 Vbeta and 13 Jbeta primers. Some clones are missing from TCRdb's copy, which holds only in-frame ones; the method was immunoSEQ multiplex PCR. Among about 120,000 clones listed, about 80% were seen once. Sequenced input: PBMCs. The source is a woman between 18 and 29 years old in good health and CMV-seronegative.

The chain has TRBV27 and TRBJ1-1, with D hard to call. The CDR3 sequence is 13 residues long. The germline CDR1 and CDR2 sequences are MNHEY and SMNVEV (reference sequence). Trimming took 0 bases from V and 3 from J, leaving 5 bases between them. The chain's CDR3 is CASSLSRYTEAFF. The CDR3 DNA reads TGTGCCAGCAGTTTATCGAGGTACACTGAAGCTTTCTTT.

V is TRBV18 and J is TRBJ1-5; tentative D call: TRBD1 (5 bases). The CDR3 consists of 15 residues. Germline values: CDR1 KGHSH, CDR2 LQKENI. Trimming shortened V by 3 bases and J by 7 bases, and 16 bases separated the two germline ends. Here the CDR3 DNA reads TGTGCCAGCTCACCGTGGGGGGGTACTGAGCAGCCCCAGCATTTT. The encoded protein is CASSPWGGTEQPQHF.

This clone was seen a single time. J is TRBJ2-1 and V is TRBV9, with D perhaps TRBD1 (7 bases). The germline V and J ends were trimmed by 0 bases and 3 bases, with 13 bases remaining between them. The CDR3 extends over 16 amino acids. Germline CDR1 is SGDLS and CDR2 is YYNGEE. CDR3 loop: CASSVEGAGNYNEQFF. CDR3 nucleotide sequence: TGTGCCAGCAGCGTAGAGGGGGCGGGGAACTACAATGAGCAGTTCTTC.

V is TRBV6-1 and J is TRBJ1-5; possible D gene TRBD1, 5 bases. Trimming pared 1 base from V and 4 bases from J, leaving 11 bases between. CDR3 length equals 15 residues. Per the germline V gene, CDR1 is MNHNS and CDR2 is SASEGT. Here the CDR3 reads CASSEGRGGNQPQHF. The DNA for the CDR3 is TGTGCCAGCAGTGAAGGACGGGGGGGAAATCAGCCCCAGCATTTT.

This chain connects TRBV18 to TRBJ2-1, with D tentatively TRBD2 (5 bases). CDR1 is KGHSH, CDR2 LQKENI, per germline. CDR3 size: 11 residues. The ends were cut back, 6 bases at V and 6 bases at J, with 6 bases in the middle. CDR3 amino acids: CASSRVNEQFF. The CDR3 DNA is TGTGCCAGCTCGCGGGTCAATGAGCAGTTCTTC. The full variable domain, with the rest looked up from reference TRBV18 and TRBJ2-1, is NAGVMQNPRHLVRRRGQEARLRCSPMKGHSHVYWYRQLPEEGLKFMVYLQKENIIDESGMPKERFSAEFPKEGPSILRIQQVVRGDSAAYFCASSRVNEQFFGPGTRLTVL.

The chain uses TRBV4-1 and TRBJ2-4, with 8 bases that match TRBD1. The CDR3 loop spans 21 amino acids. Germline V CDR1 and CDR2: MGHRA, YSYEKL. The J segment lost 0 bases and the V segment lost 2 bases, leaving 18 bases of the junction unmatched. Here the CDR3 reads CASSQPITGGANALAKNIQYF. As DNA, the CDR3 is TGCGCCAGCAGCCAACCGATCACAGGGGGTGCGAACGCCTTAGCCAAAAACATTCAGTACTTC.

This chain links TRBV27 with TRBJ2-6; D is ambiguous. This CDR3 has 14 amino acids. Trimming left V 5 bases short and J 1 base short, with 6 bases between. Germline V lookup: CDR1 MNHEY, CDR2 SMNVEV (reference sequence). In nucleotides, the CDR3 is TGTGCCAGCAGTCCGGTATCTGGGGCCAACGTCCTGACTTTC. Amino acid sequence: CASSPVSGANVLTF. The whole variable domain, remainder taken from reference TRBV27 and TRBJ2-6, is EAQVTQNPRYLITVTGKKLTVTCSQNMNHEYMSWYRQDPGLGLRQIYYSMNVEVTDKGDVPEGYKVSRKEKRNFPLILESPSPNQTSLYFCASSPVSGANVLTFGAGSRLTVL.

V is TRBV27 and J is TRBJ1-2, with 9 bases lining up with TRBD1. Germline CDR1 is MNHEY and CDR2 is SMNVEV (reference sequence). The J segment lost 7 bases and the V segment lost 5 bases, leaving 8 bases of the junction unmatched. The CDR3 sequence is 14 residues long. The CDR3 is CASSGTGYQFGYTF. The CDR3 bases are TGTGCCAGCAGTGGGACAGGGTATCAATTTGGCTACACCTTC.

The chain uses TRBV19 and TRBJ2-1; 10 bases align to TRBD2. CDR1 is LNHDA and CDR2 is SQIVND in the germline V gene (reference sequence). V gave up 9 bases and J gave up 7 bases; unmatched junction bases: 12. The CDR3 totals 15 residues. This chain's CDR3 is CASAFLAGVSNEQFF. The CDR3 nucleotides are TGTGCCAGCGCTTTTCTAGCGGGAGTTTCAAATGAGCAGTTCTTC.

The V and J genes are TRBV19 and TRBJ1-1; D gene ambiguous. V was pared by 5 bases and J by 0 bases, with 10 bases between. Germline V gene lookup returns CDR1 LNHDA and CDR2 SQIVND (reference sequence). CDR3 length equals 14 residues. This CDR3 reads CASSRLGMNTEAFF. The CDR3 region has the DNA TGTGCCAGTAGTCGATTGGGCATGAACACTGAAGCTTTCTTT.

The chain combines TRBV13 with TRBJ2-1, with D perhaps matching TRBD2 (7 bases). There are 15 residues in the CDR3. Trimming took 0 bases from V and 4 from J, leaving 10 bases between them. Germline-derived CDR1 and CDR2 are PRHDT and FYEKMQ (reference sequence). DNA of the CDR3: TGTGCCAGCAGCTTAGGGGGGGGGACATACAATGAGCAGTTCTTC. This translates into CASSLGGGTYNEQFF.

The chain employs TRBV10-3 and TRBJ1-1; 7 bases are a match to TRBD1. CDR1 is ENHRY, CDR2 SYGVKD, per germline. The CDR3 length is 14 residues. The ends lost 5 bases at V and 1 base at J; junction bases unmatched: 4. CDR3: CAISSRQGNTEAFF. The CDR3 nucleotides read TGTGCCATCAGTTCGAGACAGGGGAACACTGAAGCTTTCTTT.

This clone has just one count. The J gene is TRBJ1-1, the V gene TRBV25-1; maybe TRBD1 (6 bases). Germline V gene lookup returns CDR1 MGHDK and CDR2 SYGVNS. The CDR3 runs 13 residues. Trimming took 6 bases from V and 5 from J, leaving 13 bases between them. The CDR3 here is CASRGGAGTEAFF. CDR3 in DNA: TGTGCCAGCAGGGGGGGGGCCGGGACTGAAGCTTTCTTT.

This clone was seen a handful of times. This chain uses TRBV5-6 with TRBJ1-1; D may be TRBD1 (5 bases). V dropped 9 bases and J dropped 9 bases, with 24 bases sitting between them. In germline, CDR1 is SGHDT, CDR2 YYEEEE. The CDR3 has 14 amino acids. DNA for the CDR3: TGTGCCACCCAGCTCCCTCCAGGGCCTGCTAAAGCTTTCTTT. This codes for CATQLPPGPAKAFF. The complete variable domain, with remaining parts taken from reference TRBV5-6 and TRBJ1-1, reads DAGVTQSPTHLIKTRGQQVTLRCSPKSGHDTVSWYQQALGQGPQFIFQYYEEEERQRGNFPDRFSGHQFPNYSSELNVNALLLGDSALYLCATQLPPGPAKAFFGQGTRLTVV.

This sequence joins TRBV18 and TRBJ1-1; no firm D call. The CDR3 totals 13 residues. Germline V lookup: CDR1 KGHSH, CDR2 LQKENI. Trimming took off 4 bases at V and 4 bases at J, with 10 bases between the two ends. CDR3 sequence (DNA): TGTGCCAGCTCACTCTCGTTGAGCACTGAAGCTTTCTTT. Translated, it gives CASSLSLSTEAFF.

The genes are TRBV18 and TRBJ2-7, with TRBD1 matching over 7 bases. The CDR3 has 13 amino acids. The V gene's germline CDR1 is KGHSH and CDR2 LQKENI. V lost 3 bases, J lost 6 bases, and 5 bases stayed unmatched. The CDR3 bases are TGTGCCAGCTCACCGGAAAGGGGGCTCGAGCAGTACTTC. Its protein is CASSPERGLEQYF. The full variable domain, its missing parts supplied by reference TRBV18 and TRBJ2-7, is NAGVMQNPRHLVRRRGQEARLRCSPMKGHSHVYWYRQLPEEGLKFMVYLQKENIIDESGMPKERFSAEFPKEGPSILRIQQVVRGDSAAYFCASSPERGLEQYFGPGTRLTVT.

The chain links TRBV6-5 to TRBJ1-2; 7 bases align to TRBD1. Germline trimming cut 0 bases from V and 4 bases from J; bases unmatched to any gene: 5. CDR3 length equals 15 residues. Germline V gene data show CDR1 as MNHEY and CDR2 as SVGAGI. CDR3 in DNA: TGTGCCAGCAGTTACTCGGGGACAGCCGTCTATGGCTACACCTTC. This translates into CASSYSGTAVYGYTF.

The chain joins TRBV6-6 to TRBJ1-3; D remains unclear. Trimming pared 8 bases from V and 0 bases from J, leaving 11 bases between. The CDR3 loop spans 14 amino acids. Germline V gene sequence: CDR1 MNHNY, CDR2 SVGAGI (reference sequence). CDR3 DNA sequence: TGTGCCAGCGGAGGCGTTAACTCTGGAAACACCATATATTTT. It specifies CASGGVNSGNTIYF.

The chain is built from TRBV2 and TRBJ2-1, with 8 bases matching TRBD1. J lost 9 bases, V lost 1 base, and 14 bases had no gene match. The CDR3 covers 17 residues. In germline, CDR1 is SNHLY, CDR2 FYNNEI. The CDR3 DNA is TGTGCCAGCAGTGAAGACGCAGGACAGGGAGTCCCGGGTGAGCAGTTCTTC. Translation gives CASSEDAGQGVPGEQFF.

This chain links TRBV19 with TRBJ1-3; D remains ambiguous. The CDR3 has 12 residues. Deletions cut 8 bases from V and 0 bases from J, with 5 bases between. CDR1 is LNHDA, CDR2 SQIVND, per germline (reference sequence). This CDR3 reads CASGSSGNTIYF. The CDR3 nucleotides are TGTGCCAGTGGCAGCTCTGGAAACACCATATATTTT.

V usage is TRBV18 and J usage is TRBJ1-2, with 7 bases identical to TRBD1. Germline CDR1 and CDR2: KGHSH and LQKENI. The CDR3 has 14 residues. The V segment lost 3 bases and the J segment 3 bases; nucleotides outside the gene matches: 4. CDR3 sequence: CASSPGTDHYGYTF. In DNA form, the CDR3 reads TGTGCCAGCTCACCCGGGACAGATCACTATGGCTACACCTTC.

The genes are TRBV14 and TRBJ2-1; no reliable D call. Germline V gene lookup returns CDR1 SGHDN and CDR2 FVKESK. CDR3 length: 16 residues. V was shortened by 4 bases and J by 4 bases, with 17 bases between the two germline ends. The CDR3 region is CASSPSSGRFYNEQFF. For the CDR3, the DNA is TGTGCCAGCAGCCCCTCGAGTGGGCGCTTTTACAATGAGCAGTTCTTC. The variable domain in full, completed from reference TRBV14 and TRBJ2-1, reads EAGVTQFPSHSVIEKGQTVTLRCDPISGHDNLYWYRRVMGKEIKFLLHFVKESKQDESGMPNNRFLAERTGGTYSTLKVQPAELEDSGVYFCASSPSSGRFYNEQFFGPGTRLTVL.

This chain uses TRBV2 with TRBJ2-1; D is possibly TRBD1 (6 bases). From germline, CDR1 is SNHLY and CDR2 FYNNEI. Trimming took off 5 bases at V and 6 bases at J, with 26 bases between the two ends. The CDR3 has 18 residues. CDR3 sequence reads: CASSSQGWTFNRGNEQFF. The CDR3 bases are TGTGCCAGCAGTTCACAGGGCTGGACCTTCAATCGAGGCAATGAGCAGTTCTTC.

The sample holds one count of this clone. One junction end disagrees with the germline gene, perhaps due to a read error. The J gene is TRBJ2-3, the V gene TRBV29-1, with 10 bases matching TRBD1. Per the germline V gene, CDR1 is SQVTM and CDR2 is ANQGSEA. CDR3 length equals 17 residues. CDR3 bases: TGCAGCGTTGACGGGACAGGGGCAGGGTCCTACACAGATACGCAATATTTT. It specifies CSVDGTGAGSYTDTQYF.

The chain joins TRBV14 to TRBJ2-7; D gene uncertain. V was pared by 1 base and J by 2 bases, with 6 bases between. The CDR3 sequence is 13 residues long. Germline V gene lookup returns CDR1 SGHDN and CDR2 FVKESK. CDR3 in amino acids: CASSQVAAYEQYF. Here the CDR3 DNA reads TGTGCCAGCAGCCAAGTCGCAGCCTACGAGCAGTACTTC.

The chain carries TRBV6-5 and TRBJ2-1; TRBD1 agrees at 8 bases. In germline, CDR1 is MNHEY, CDR2 SVGAGI. Germline trimming cut 2 bases from V and 6 bases from J; bases unmatched to any gene: 6. CDR3 length: 15 amino acids. The CDR3 region has the DNA TGTGCCAGCAGTTACGTGCGGACAGGGCGCAATGAGCAGTTCTTC. Protein: CASSYVRTGRNEQFF.

V usage is TRBV7-2 and J usage is TRBJ2-6; perhaps TRBD1 as D (5 bases). Germline V gives CDR1 SGHTA, CDR2 FQGNSA. Trimming took 5 bases from V and 3 from J, leaving 8 bases between them. The CDR3 extends over 14 amino acids. The CDR3 DNA reads TGTGCCAGCAGCCCCAGGGATGGGGCCAACGTCCTGACTTTC. Translating gives CASSPRDGANVLTF.